This is a list of T cell receptor beta chains from one sample in a study of T cells in Graves' hyperthyroidism and ophthalmopathy. TCRdb redid the calling of the multiplex PCR reads with MiXCR, one entry per CDR3 protein. The table lists 550,000 to 700,000 distinct CDR3 sequences, roughly 15% of them singletons, with around 4% in the top ten. Sequenced sample: blood. The origin of the receptors is a woman aged 40 to 55 with Graves' ophthalmopathy. Each CDR3 is given with its conserved first and last residue. A D gene is named only where the DNA matches it firmly. Clone size appears in some rows only: once, few, many, or a class for an expanded clone.

j_gene: TRBJ1-2
abundance: many
v_gene: TRBV2
d_gene: TRBD1
CDR3nt: TGTGCCAGCAGCGGGACAGGCTACTATGGCTACACCTTC
CDR3aa: CASSGTGYYGYTF

j_gene: TRBJ1-5
abundance: .
v_gene: TRBV6-2/TRBV6-3
d_gene: .
CDR3nt: TGTGCCAGCAGTCCGGGTCAACAGCCCCAGCATTTT
CDR3aa: CASSPGQQPQHF

j_gene: TRBJ2-3
abundance: many
v_gene: TRBV29-1
d_gene: .
CDR3nt: TGCAGCGTTGAGGGAGTCTCAGATACGCAGTATTTT
CDR3aa: CSVEGVSDTQYF

j_gene: TRBJ1-3
abundance: many
v_gene: TRBV10-1
d_gene: .
CDR3nt: TGCGCCAGCAGTGAGAACGGTTCACCTGGAAACACCATATATTTT
CDR3aa: CASSENGSPGNTIYF

j_gene: TRBJ2-5
abundance: many
v_gene: TRBV3-1
d_gene: TRBD2
CDR3nt: TGTGCCAGCAGCCCCGGGACTAGCGGTGAAGAGACCCAGTACTTC
CDR3aa: CASSPGTSGEETQYF

j_gene: TRBJ1-1
abundance: many
v_gene: TRBV12-5
d_gene: .
CDR3nt: TGTGCTAGTGGTTTGGGCAGGACCACTGAAGCTTTCTTT
CDR3aa: CASGLGRTTEAFF

j_gene: TRBJ2-5
abundance: .
v_gene: TRBV2
d_gene: TRBD1
CDR3nt: TGTGCCAGCATTCTAGGGGGCGGCCAAGAGACCCAGTACTTC
CDR3aa: CASILGGGQETQYF

j_gene: TRBJ2-1
abundance: .
v_gene: TRBV6-5
d_gene: TRBD2
CDR3nt: TGTGCCAGCAGTTACAAGATCAGCGGGAGGGCCTACAATGAGCAGTTCTTC
CDR3aa: CASSYKISGRAYNEQFF

j_gene: TRBJ2-7
abundance: .
v_gene: TRBV6-1
d_gene: .
CDR3nt: TGTGCCAGCAAGGAGACAGGCTCCTACGAGCAGTACTTC
CDR3aa: CASKETGSYEQYF

j_gene: TRBJ2-7
abundance: few
v_gene: TRBV29-1
d_gene: .
CDR3nt: TGCAGCGCCTACACGGGTACCTCCTACGAGCAGTACTTC
CDR3aa: CSAYTGTSYEQYF

j_gene: TRBJ1-1
abundance: .
v_gene: TRBV6-2/TRBV6-3
d_gene: .
CDR3nt: TGTGCCAGCACCCCGCAGAGGGTGTGGACTGAAGCTTTCTTT
CDR3aa: CASTPQRVWTEAFF

j_gene: TRBJ1-5
abundance: many
v_gene: TRBV19
d_gene: .
CDR3nt: TGTGCCAGTAGTATAGACGGGCAGCCCCAGCATTTT
CDR3aa: CASSIDGQPQHF

j_gene: TRBJ1-5
abundance: many
v_gene: TRBV19
d_gene: .
CDR3nt: TGTGCCAGTAGTATCGGCAGAAATCAGCCCCAGCATTTT
CDR3aa: CASSIGRNQPQHF

j_gene: TRBJ2-4
abundance: many
v_gene: TRBV28
d_gene: TRBD2
CDR3nt: TGTGCCAGCAGTTTCACGACTAGCGGGATAGCCAAAAACATTCAGTACTTC
CDR3aa: CASSFTTSGIAKNIQYF

j_gene: TRBJ2-7
abundance: .
v_gene: TRBV20-1
d_gene: .
CDR3nt: TGCAGTGCGAACGAGCAGTACTTC
CDR3aa: CSANEQYF

j_gene: TRBJ1-5
abundance: .
v_gene: TRBV4-1
d_gene: TRBD1
CDR3nt: TGCGCCAGCAGCCCGGACAGGGGTGGATCTCAGCCCCAGCATTTT
CDR3aa: CASSPDRGGSQPQHF

j_gene: TRBJ1-5
abundance: many
v_gene: TRBV30
d_gene: .
CDR3nt: TGTGCCTGGAGTTTACAGCGCGATCAGCCCCAGCATTTT
CDR3aa: CAWSLQRDQPQHF

j_gene: TRBJ2-5
abundance: many
v_gene: TRBV7-9
d_gene: TRBD2
CDR3nt: TGTGCCAGCGGTTCCCTAGCGGGAGAGGAGACCCAGTACTTC
CDR3aa: CASGSLAGEETQYF

j_gene: TRBJ2-6
abundance: many
v_gene: TRBV12-3/TRBV12-4
d_gene: .
CDR3nt: TGTGCCATCCCTCGTGAGAGGGGCTCTGGGGCCAACGTCCTGACTTTC
CDR3aa: CAIPRERGSGANVLTF

j_gene: TRBJ2-5
abundance: few
v_gene: TRBV7-9
d_gene: .
CDR3nt: TGTGCCAGCAGCGGGGAGAATCAAGAGACCCAGTACTTC
CDR3aa: CASSGENQETQYF

j_gene: TRBJ2-7
abundance: .
v_gene: TRBV30
d_gene: .
CDR3nt: TGTGCCTGGAGTTCACAGGGAGCGGACTACGAGCAGTACTTC
CDR3aa: CAWSSQGADYEQYF

j_gene: TRBJ2-5
abundance: few
v_gene: TRBV20-1
d_gene: .
CDR3nt: TGCAGTGCTAGAGCCGGCGGCGGGGCGAATCAAGAGACCCAGTACTTC
CDR3aa: CSARAGGGANQETQYF

j_gene: TRBJ1-1
abundance: many
v_gene: TRBV12-3/TRBV12-4
d_gene: .
CDR3nt: TGTGCCAGCAGTTTAGTAGGGGAAGAAGCTTTCTTT
CDR3aa: CASSLVGEEAFF

j_gene: TRBJ2-7
abundance: many
v_gene: TRBV10-3
d_gene: TRBD2
CDR3nt: TGTGCCATCACCGGACTAGCGGGAGGGCCGAACGAGCAGTACTTC
CDR3aa: CAITGLAGGPNEQYF

j_gene: TRBJ1-5
abundance: many
v_gene: TRBV10-2
d_gene: .
CDR3nt: TGCGCCAGCAGGGGCGGACCAGCCGGCAATCAGCCCCAGCATTTT
CDR3aa: CASRGGPAGNQPQHF

j_gene: TRBJ2-5
abundance: many
v_gene: TRBV4-1
d_gene: TRBD2
CDR3nt: TGCGCCAGCAGCCAAGATGTAGCGGGAGGTATAAAGACCCAGTACTTC
CDR3aa: CASSQDVAGGIKTQYF

j_gene: TRBJ2-2
abundance: many
v_gene: TRBV11-1
d_gene: TRBD1
CDR3nt: TGTGCCAGCAGCGTAAACAGGGGCCGCACGAACACCGGGGAGCTGTTTTTT
CDR3aa: CASSVNRGRTNTGELFF

j_gene: TRBJ2-3
abundance: few
v_gene: TRBV27
d_gene: .
CDR3nt: TGTGCCAGCAGTGAAAGGGGCCACACAGATACGCAGTATTTT
CDR3aa: CASSERGHTDTQYF

j_gene: TRBJ1-5
abundance: few
v_gene: TRBV4-2
d_gene: .
CDR3nt: TGTGCCAGCAGTGGGGGGGATAGCGGAGTAAATAGCAATCAGCCCCAGCATTTT
CDR3aa: CASSGGDSGVNSNQPQHF

j_gene: TRBJ2-5
abundance: many
v_gene: TRBV2
d_gene: .
CDR3nt: TGTGCCAGCAGTGACAGGGAGACCCAGTACTTC
CDR3aa: CASSDRETQYF

j_gene: TRBJ2-7
abundance: many
v_gene: TRBV29-1
d_gene: TRBD2
CDR3nt: TGCAGCGTTGTTGGGACTAGGGGCGAGCAGTACTTC
CDR3aa: CSVVGTRGEQYF

j_gene: TRBJ2-7
abundance: many
v_gene: TRBV15
d_gene: .
CDR3nt: TGTGCCACCAGCAGAGTTGTCAACTCCTACGAGCAGTACTTC
CDR3aa: CATSRVVNSYEQYF

j_gene: TRBJ1-2
abundance: .
v_gene: TRBV6-2/TRBV6-3
d_gene: TRBD1
CDR3nt: TGTGCCAGCAGTCGGGACAGTCCTCAACTCTATGGCTACACCTTC
CDR3aa: CASSRDSPQLYGYTF

j_gene: TRBJ1-2
abundance: .
v_gene: TRBV18
d_gene: .
CDR3nt: TGTGCCAGCTCACCAACAGGGCGACCTAACTATGGCTACACCTTC
CDR3aa: CASSPTGRPNYGYTF

j_gene: TRBJ2-2
abundance: many
v_gene: TRBV12-3/TRBV12-4
d_gene: .
CDR3nt: TGTGCCAGCACTCGGGACACAAACACCGGGGAGCTGTTTTTT
CDR3aa: CASTRDTNTGELFF

j_gene: TRBJ1-6
abundance: .
v_gene: TRBV11-3
d_gene: .
CDR3nt: TGTGCCAGCAGCTACGGATTGGGTCGGGATTCACCCCTCCACTTT
CDR3aa: CASSYGLGRDSPLHF

j_gene: TRBJ2-7
abundance: many
v_gene: TRBV5-1
d_gene: TRBD1
CDR3nt: TGCGCCAGCAGCAGGGCAGGGACAGGGTACTCCTACGAGCAGTACTTC
CDR3aa: CASSRAGTGYSYEQYF